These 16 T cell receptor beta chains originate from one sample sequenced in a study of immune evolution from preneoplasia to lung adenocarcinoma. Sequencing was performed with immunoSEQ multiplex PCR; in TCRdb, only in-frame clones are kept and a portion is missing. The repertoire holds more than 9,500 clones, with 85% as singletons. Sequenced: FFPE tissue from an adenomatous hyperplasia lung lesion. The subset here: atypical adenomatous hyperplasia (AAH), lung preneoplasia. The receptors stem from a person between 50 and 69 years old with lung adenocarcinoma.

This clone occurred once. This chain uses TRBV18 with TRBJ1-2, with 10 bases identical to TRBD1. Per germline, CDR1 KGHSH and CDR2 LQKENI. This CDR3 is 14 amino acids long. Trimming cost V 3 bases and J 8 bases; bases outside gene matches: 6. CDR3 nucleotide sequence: TGTGCCAGCTCACCGGGGACAGGGGCCCGCGGCTACACCTTC. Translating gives CASSPGTGARGYTF.

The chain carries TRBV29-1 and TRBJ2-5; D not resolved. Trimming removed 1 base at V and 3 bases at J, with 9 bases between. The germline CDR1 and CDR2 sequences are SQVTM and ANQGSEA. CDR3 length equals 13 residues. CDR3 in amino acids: CSVEGGVEETQYF. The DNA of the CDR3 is TGCAGCGTTGAAGGTGGGGTTGAAGAGACCCAGTACTTC. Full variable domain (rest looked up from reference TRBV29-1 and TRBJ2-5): SAVISQKPSRDICQRGTSLTIQCQVDSQVTMMFWYRQQPGQSLTLIATANQGSEATYESGFVIDKFPISRPNLTFSTLTVSNMSPEDSSIYLCSVEGGVEETQYFGPGTRLLVL.

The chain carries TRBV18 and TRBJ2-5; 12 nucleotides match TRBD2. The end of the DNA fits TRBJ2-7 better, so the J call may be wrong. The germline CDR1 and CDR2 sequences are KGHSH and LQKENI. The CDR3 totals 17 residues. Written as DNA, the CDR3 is TGTGCCAGCTCACAATTAGGACTAGCGGGGCTTACCTACGAGCAGTACTTC. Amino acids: CASSQLGLAGLTYEQYF.

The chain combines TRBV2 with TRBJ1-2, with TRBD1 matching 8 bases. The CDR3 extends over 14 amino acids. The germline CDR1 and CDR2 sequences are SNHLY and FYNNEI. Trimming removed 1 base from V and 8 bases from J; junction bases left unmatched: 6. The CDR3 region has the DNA TGTGCCAGCAGTGAAGACAGGGGGTGGTACGGCTACACCTTC. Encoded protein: CASSEDRGWYGYTF.

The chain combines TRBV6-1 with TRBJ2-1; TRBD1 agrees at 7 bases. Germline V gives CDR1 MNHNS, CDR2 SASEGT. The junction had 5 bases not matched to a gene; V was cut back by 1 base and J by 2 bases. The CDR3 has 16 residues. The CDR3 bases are TGTGCCAGCAGTGAAGTAGGGGGCGGCACCTACAATGAGCAGTTCTTC. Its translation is CASSEVGGGTYNEQFF.

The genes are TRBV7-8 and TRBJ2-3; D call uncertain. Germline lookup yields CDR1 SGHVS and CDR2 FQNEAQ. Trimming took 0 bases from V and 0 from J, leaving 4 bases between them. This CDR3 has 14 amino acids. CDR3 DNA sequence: TGTGCCAGCAGCTTAGCGGGGAGCACAGATACGCAGTATTTT. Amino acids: CASSLAGSTDTQYF.

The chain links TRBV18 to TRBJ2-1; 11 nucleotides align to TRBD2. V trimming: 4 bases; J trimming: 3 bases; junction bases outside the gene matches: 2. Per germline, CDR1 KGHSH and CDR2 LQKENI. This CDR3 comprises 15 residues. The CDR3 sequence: CASSRGLADYNEQFF. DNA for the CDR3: TGTGCCAGCTCACGGGGACTAGCGGACTACAATGAGCAGTTCTTC.

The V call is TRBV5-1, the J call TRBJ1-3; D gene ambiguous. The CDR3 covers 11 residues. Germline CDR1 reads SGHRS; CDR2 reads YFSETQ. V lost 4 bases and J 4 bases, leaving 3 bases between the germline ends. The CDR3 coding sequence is TGCGCCAGCAGCAGCGGAAACACCATATATTTT. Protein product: CASSSGNTIYF.

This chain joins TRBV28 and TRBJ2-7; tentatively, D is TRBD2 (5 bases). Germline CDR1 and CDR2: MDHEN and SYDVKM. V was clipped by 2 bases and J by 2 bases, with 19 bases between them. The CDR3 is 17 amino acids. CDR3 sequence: CASSLAGPTFGTYEQYF. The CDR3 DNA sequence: TGTGCCAGCAGTTTAGCGGGCCCCACCTTTGGCACCTACGAGCAGTACTTC.

The CDR3 sequence: CASSLPPTGEQETQYF. CDR3 DNA sequence: TGTGCCAGCAGCCTACCCCCCACAGGGGAGCAAGAGACCCAGTACTTC. The chain carries TRBV7-9 and TRBJ2-5, with 7 nucleotides matching TRBD1. J gave up 2 bases and V 5 bases, and 11 bases lay outside the gene matches. Germline V gives CDR1 SEHNR, CDR2 FQNEAQ (reference sequence). The CDR3 has 16 amino acids.

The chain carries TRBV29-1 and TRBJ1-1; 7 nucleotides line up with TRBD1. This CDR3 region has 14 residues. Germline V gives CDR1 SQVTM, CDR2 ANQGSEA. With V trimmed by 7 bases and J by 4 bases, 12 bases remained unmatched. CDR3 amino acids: CSAQGISLVTEAFF. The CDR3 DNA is TGCAGCGCACAGGGGATCAGTTTAGTCACTGAAGCTTTCTTT.

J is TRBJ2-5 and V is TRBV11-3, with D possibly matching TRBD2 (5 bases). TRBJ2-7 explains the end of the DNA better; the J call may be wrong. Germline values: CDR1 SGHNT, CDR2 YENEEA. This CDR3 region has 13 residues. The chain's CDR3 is CASRGGSSYEQYF. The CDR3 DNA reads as TGTGCCAGCAGAGGAGGTTCTTCCTACGAGCAGTACTTC.

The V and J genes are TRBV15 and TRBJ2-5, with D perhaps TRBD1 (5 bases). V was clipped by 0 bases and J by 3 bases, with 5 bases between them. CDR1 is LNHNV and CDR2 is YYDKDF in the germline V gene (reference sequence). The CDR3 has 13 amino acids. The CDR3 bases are TGTGCCACCAGCAGAGACAGGGAAGAGACCCAGTACTTC. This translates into CATSRDREETQYF.

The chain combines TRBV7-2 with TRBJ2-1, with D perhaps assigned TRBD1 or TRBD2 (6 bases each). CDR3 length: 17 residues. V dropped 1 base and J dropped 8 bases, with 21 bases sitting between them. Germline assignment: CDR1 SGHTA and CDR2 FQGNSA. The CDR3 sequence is CASSLGDGGPSRDEQFF. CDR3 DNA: TGTGCCAGCAGCTTAGGGGACGGGGGCCCCAGCAGGGATGAGCAGTTCTTC.

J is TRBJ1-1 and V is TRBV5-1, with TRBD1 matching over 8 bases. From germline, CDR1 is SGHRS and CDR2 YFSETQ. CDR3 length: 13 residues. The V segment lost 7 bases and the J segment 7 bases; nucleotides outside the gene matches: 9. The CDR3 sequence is CASSLLTGGEAFF. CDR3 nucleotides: TGCGCCAGCTCCCTCCTCACAGGGGGTGAAGCTTTCTTT.

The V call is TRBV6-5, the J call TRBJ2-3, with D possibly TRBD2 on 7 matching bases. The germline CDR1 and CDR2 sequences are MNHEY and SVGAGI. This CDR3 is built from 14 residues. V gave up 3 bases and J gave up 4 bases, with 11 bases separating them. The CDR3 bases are TGTGCCAGCAGTTATGGCGGGGGCGCAGATACGCAGTATTTT. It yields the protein CASSYGGGADTQYF.